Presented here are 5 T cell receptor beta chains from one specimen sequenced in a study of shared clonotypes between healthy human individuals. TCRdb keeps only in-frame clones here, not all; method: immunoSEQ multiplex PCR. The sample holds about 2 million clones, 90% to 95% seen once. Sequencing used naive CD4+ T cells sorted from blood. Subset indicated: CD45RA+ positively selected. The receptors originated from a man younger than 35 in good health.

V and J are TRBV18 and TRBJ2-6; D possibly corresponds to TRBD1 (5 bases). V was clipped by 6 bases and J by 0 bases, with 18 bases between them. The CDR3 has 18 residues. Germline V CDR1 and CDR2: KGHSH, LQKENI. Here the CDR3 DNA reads TGTGCCAGCTCCCCGACACAGGTCGTCTACTCTGGGGCCAACGTCCTGACTTTC. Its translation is CASSPTQVVYSGANVLTF.

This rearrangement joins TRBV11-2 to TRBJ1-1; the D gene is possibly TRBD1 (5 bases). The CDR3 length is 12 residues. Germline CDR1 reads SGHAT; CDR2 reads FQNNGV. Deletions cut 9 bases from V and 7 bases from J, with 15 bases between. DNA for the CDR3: TGTGCCAGAAGGTGGGGGTTAAGTGAAGCTTTCTTT. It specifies CARRWGLSEAFF.

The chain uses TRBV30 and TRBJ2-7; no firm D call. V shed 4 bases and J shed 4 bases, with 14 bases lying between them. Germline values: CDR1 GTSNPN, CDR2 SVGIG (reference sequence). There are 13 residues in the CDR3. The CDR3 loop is CAWTVSPVYEQYF. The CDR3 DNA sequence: TGTGCCTGGACGGTTTCCCCCGTGTACGAGCAGTACTTC.

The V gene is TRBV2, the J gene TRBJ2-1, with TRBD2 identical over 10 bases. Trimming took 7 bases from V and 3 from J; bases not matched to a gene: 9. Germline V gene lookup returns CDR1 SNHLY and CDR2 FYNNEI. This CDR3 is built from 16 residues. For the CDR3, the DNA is TGTGCCAGCAAGAGAGGTTCTAGCGGGGGCTACAATGAGCAGTTCTTC. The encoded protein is CASKRGSSGGYNEQFF. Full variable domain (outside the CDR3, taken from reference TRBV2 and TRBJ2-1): EPEVTQTPSHQVTQMGQEVILRCVPISNHLYFYWYRQILGQKVEFLVSFYNNEISEKSEIFDDQFSVERPDGSNFTLKIRSTKLEDSAMYFCASKRGSSGGYNEQFFGPGTRLTVL.

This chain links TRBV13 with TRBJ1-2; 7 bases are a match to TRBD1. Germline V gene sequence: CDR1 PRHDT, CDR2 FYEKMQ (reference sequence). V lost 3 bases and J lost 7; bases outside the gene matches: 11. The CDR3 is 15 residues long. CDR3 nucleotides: TGTGCCAGCAGCTTCAAGACAACAGGGGACGCTGGCTACACCTTC. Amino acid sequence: CASSFKTTGDAGYTF.